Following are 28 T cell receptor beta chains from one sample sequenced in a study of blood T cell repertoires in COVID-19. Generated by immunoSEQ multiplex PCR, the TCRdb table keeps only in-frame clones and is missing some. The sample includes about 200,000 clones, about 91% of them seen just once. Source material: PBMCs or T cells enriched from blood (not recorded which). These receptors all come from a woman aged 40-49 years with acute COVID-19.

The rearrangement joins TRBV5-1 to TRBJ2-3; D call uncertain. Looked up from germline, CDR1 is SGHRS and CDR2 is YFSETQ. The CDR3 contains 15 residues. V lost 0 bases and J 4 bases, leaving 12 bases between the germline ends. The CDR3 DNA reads TGCGCCAGCAGCTTGGAGGTCCCAGGCCCAGATACGCAGTATTTT. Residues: CASSLEVPGPDTQYF.

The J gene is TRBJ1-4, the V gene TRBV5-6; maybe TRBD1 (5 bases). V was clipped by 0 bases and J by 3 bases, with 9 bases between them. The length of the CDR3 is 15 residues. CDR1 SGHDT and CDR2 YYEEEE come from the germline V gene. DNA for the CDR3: TGTGCCAGCAGCTTGGGTTGGGGGGCTAATGAAAAACTGTTTTTT. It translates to CASSLGWGANEKLFF. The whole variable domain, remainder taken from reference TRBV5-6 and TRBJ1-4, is DAGVTQSPTHLIKTRGQQVTLRCSPKSGHDTVSWYQQALGQGPQFIFQYYEEEERQRGNFPDRFSGHQFPNYSSELNVNALLLGDSALYLCASSLGWGANEKLFFGSGTQLSVL.

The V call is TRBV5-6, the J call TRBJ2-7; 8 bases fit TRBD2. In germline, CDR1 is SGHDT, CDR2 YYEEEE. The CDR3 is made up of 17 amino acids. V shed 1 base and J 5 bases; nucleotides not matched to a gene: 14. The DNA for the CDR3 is TGTGCCAGCAGCTTGCTGGCGGGAGGATTTCGGAGGGACGAGCAGTACTTC. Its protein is CASSLLAGGFRRDEQYF.

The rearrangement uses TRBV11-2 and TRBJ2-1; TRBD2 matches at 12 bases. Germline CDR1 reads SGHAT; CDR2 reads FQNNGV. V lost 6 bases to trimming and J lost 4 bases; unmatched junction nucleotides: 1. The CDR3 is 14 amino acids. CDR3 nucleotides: TGTGCCAGCAGGGGACTAGCGGGTTACAATGAGCAGTTCTTC. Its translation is CASRGLAGYNEQFF.

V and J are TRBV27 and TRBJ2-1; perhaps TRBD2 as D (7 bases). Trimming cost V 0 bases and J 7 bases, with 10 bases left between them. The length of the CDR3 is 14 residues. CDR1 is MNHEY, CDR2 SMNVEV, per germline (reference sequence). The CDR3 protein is CASSLSGGANEQFF. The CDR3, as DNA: TGTGCCAGCAGTTTATCGGGGGGGGCGAATGAGCAGTTCTTC.

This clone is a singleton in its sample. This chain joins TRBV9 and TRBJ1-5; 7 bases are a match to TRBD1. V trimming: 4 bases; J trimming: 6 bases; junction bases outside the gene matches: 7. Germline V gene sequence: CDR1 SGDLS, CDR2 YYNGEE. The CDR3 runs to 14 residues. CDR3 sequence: CASSPRDSSQPQHF. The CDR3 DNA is TGTGCCAGCAGCCCGAGGGACAGCTCTCAGCCCCAGCATTTT.

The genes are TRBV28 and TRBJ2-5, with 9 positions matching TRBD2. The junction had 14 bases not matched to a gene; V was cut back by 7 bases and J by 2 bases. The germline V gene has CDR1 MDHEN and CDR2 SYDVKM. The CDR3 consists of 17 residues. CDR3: CASTLGISGGPQETQYF. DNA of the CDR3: TGTGCCAGCACTCTAGGGATTAGCGGGGGACCACAAGAGACCCAGTACTTC.

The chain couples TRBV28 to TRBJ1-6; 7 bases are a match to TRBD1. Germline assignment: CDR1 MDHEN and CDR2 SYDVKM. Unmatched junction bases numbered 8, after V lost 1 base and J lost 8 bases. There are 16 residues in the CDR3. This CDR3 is CASSLSRGLIDSPLHF. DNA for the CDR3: TGTGCCAGCAGTTTATCGAGGGGGCTTATAGATTCACCCCTCCACTTT.

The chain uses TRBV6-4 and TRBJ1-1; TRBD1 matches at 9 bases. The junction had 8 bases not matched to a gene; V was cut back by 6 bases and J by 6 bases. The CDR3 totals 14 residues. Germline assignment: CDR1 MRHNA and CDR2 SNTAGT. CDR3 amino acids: CASRRTGEDAEAFF. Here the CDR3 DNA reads TGTGCCAGCAGGAGGACAGGGGAGGATGCTGAAGCTTTCTTT.

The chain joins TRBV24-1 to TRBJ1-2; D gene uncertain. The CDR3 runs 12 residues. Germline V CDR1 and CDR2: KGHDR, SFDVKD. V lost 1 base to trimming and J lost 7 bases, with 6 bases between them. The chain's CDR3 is CATSDFGAGYTF. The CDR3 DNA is TGTGCCACCAGTGATTTCGGTGCTGGCTACACCTTC.

This CDR3 is CASSLLDRGSSGANVLTF. In DNA, the CDR3 is TGTGCCAGCAGCTTATTGGACAGGGGGAGCTCTGGGGCCAACGTCCTGACTTTC. The rearrangement links TRBV7-3 to TRBJ2-6, with TRBD1 matching 10 bases. Unmatched junction bases numbered 4, after V lost 2 bases and J lost 0 bases. The germline V gene has CDR1 SGHTA and CDR2 FQGTGA. CDR3 length: 18 amino acids.

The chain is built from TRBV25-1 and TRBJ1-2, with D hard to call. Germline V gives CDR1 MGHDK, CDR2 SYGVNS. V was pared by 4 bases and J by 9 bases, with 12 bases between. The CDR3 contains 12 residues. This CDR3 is CASSVDSRRYTF. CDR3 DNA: TGTGCCAGCAGTGTCGACTCCCGGCGCTACACCTTC.

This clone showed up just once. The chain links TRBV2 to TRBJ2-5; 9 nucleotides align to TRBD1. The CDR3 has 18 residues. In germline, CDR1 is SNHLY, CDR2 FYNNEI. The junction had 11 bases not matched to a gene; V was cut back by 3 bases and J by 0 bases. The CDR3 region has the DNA TGTGCCAGCAGTGACCCGACAGGGGGAGGTTACGACCAAGAGACCCAGTACTTC. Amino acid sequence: CASSDPTGGGYDQETQYF.

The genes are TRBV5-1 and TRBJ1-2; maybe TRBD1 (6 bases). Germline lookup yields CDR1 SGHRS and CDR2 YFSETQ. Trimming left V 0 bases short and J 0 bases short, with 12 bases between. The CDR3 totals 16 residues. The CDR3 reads CASSLGTSGANYGYTF. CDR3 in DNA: TGCGCCAGCAGCTTGGGAACGTCAGGGGCTAACTATGGCTACACCTTC.

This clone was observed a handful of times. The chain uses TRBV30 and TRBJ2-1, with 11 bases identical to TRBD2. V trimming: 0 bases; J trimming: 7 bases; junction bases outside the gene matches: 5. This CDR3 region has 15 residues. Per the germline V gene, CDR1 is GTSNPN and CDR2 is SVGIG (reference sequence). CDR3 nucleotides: TGTGCCTGGAGTGTACTAGCGGGAGTAGGAAATGAGCAGTTCTTC. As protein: CAWSVLAGVGNEQFF.

In nucleotides, the CDR3 is TGTGCCAGCAGTTCTGGCGGTGAAAAACTGTTTTTT. It codes for CASSSGGEKLFF. The V gene is TRBV28, the J gene TRBJ1-4; D not certain. V was cut by 4 bases and J by 7 bases, with 7 bases left in between. Germline V gives CDR1 MDHEN, CDR2 SYDVKM. CDR3 length: 12 amino acids.

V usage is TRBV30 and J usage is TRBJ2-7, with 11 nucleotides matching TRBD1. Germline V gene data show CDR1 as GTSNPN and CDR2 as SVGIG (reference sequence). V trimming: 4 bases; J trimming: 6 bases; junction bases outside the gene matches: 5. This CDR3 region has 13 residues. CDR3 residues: CAWNRDRGGEQYF. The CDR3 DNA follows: TGTGCCTGGAACCGGGACAGGGGGGGCGAGCAGTACTTC.

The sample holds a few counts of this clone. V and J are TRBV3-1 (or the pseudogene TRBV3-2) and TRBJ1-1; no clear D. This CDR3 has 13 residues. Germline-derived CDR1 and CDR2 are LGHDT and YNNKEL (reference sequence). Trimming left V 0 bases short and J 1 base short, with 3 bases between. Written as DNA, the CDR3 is TGTGCCAGCAGCCAAGACAAGAACACTGAAGCTTTCTTT. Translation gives CASSQDKNTEAFF.

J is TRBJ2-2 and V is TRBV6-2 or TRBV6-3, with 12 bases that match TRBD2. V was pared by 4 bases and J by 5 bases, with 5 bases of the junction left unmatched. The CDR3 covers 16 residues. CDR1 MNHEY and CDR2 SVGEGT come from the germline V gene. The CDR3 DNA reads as TGTGCCAGCAGTTCCGGACTAGCGGGAAGTACCGGGGAGCTGTTTTTT. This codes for CASSSGLAGSTGELFF.

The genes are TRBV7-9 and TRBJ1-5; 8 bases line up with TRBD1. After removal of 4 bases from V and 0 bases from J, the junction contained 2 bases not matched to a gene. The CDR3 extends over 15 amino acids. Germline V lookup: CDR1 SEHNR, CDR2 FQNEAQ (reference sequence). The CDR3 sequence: CASSSTGVSNQPQHF. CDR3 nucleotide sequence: TGTGCCAGCAGCTCGACAGGGGTTAGCAATCAGCCCCAGCATTTT.

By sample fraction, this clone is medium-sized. CDR3 in amino acids: CATRTGEREQYF. As DNA, the CDR3 is TGTGCCACCAGGACAGGGGAGCGCGAGCAGTACTTC. The chain combines TRBV7-9 with TRBJ2-7; 9 bases are shared with TRBD1. Trimming cost V 10 bases and J 6 bases; bases outside gene matches: 7. Germline V gives CDR1 SEHNR, CDR2 FQNEAQ (reference sequence). The CDR3 is 12 residues long.

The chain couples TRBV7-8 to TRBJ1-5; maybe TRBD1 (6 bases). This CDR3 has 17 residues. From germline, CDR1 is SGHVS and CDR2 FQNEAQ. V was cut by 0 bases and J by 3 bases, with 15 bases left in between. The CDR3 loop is CASSLARGGLLNQPQHF. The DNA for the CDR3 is TGTGCCAGCAGCTTAGCTCGGGGGGGGCTACTCAATCAGCCCCAGCATTTT.

Here the CDR3 reads CASSLIGTRNNEQFF. The CDR3 DNA sequence: TGTGCCAGCAGCTTGATCGGGACTCGCAACAATGAGCAGTTCTTC. V and J are TRBV27 and TRBJ2-1, with D perhaps TRBD2 (6 bases). With 6 bases removed from V and 5 bases from J, the gap between germline ends came to 17 bases. Per the germline V gene, CDR1 is MNHEY and CDR2 is SMNVEV (reference sequence). The CDR3 contains 15 residues.

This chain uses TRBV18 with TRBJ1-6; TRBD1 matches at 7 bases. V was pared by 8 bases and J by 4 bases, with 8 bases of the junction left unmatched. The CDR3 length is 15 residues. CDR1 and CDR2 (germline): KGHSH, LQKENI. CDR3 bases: TGTGCCAGCCACTCAGACAGGGCATATAATTCACCCCTCCACTTT. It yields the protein CASHSDRAYNSPLHF.

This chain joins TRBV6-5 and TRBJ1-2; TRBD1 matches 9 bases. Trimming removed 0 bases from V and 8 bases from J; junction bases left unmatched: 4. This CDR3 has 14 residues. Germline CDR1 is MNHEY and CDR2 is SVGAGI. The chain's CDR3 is CASSYSGQGAGYTF. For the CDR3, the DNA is TGTGCCAGCAGTTACTCGGGACAGGGCGCAGGCTACACCTTC.

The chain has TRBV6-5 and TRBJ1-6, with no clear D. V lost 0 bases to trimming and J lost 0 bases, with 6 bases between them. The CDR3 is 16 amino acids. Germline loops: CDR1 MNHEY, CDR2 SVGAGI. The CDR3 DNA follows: TGTGCCAGCAGTTACTCGGGGAGCTCCTATAATTCACCCCTCCACTTT. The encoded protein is CASSYSGSSYNSPLHF.

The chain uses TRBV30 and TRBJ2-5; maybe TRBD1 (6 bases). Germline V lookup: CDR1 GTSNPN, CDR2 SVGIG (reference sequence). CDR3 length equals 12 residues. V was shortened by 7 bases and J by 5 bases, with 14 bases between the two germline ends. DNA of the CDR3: TGTGCCTTGTTACAGGGCGGGGAGACCCAGTACTTC. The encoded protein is CALLQGGETQYF.

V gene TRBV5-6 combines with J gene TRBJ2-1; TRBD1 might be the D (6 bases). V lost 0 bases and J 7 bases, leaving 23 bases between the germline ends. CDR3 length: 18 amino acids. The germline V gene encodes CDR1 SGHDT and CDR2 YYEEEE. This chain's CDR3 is CASSLVLPGHSRKNEQFF. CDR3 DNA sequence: TGTGCCAGCAGCTTGGTACTCCCGGGACATTCCCGGAAAAATGAGCAGTTCTTC.